The T cell receptor (beta chain) under discussion was sequenced for a study of PD-L1 blockade in urothelial cancer. About the study: Patients with male sex and bladder-origin urothelial cancer accounted for about 85% of the roughly 30 enrolled. Samples of blood were analyzed 3 weeks (second dose) and 6 weeks after treatment start. Median T cell yield per blood sample was 140,000 to 150,000 cells.

TCRdb keeps only in-frame clones here, not all; method: immunoSEQ multiplex PCR. The sample contains under 70,000 clones, about 85% of which appear only once. Documented time point: pretreatment peripheral blood. Patients' urothelial carcinoma was locally advanced or metastatic. The material was PBMCs, obtained around atezolizumab (anti-PD-L1) treatment. This clonotype was obtained from a man aged 65-85 years with urothelial cancer.

The CDR3 DNA reads TGTGCCAGCTCCCTTAGTGACAGATACGCGTATTTT. Protein product: CASSLSDRYAYF. This chain uses TRBV2 with TRBJ2-3; perhaps TRBD1 as D (5 bases). CDR1 SNHLY and CDR2 FYNNEI come from the germline V gene. V was pared by 8 bases and J by 14 bases, with 20 bases between. The CDR3 runs to 12 residues.